These 24 T cell receptor beta chains originate from one sample sequenced in a study of molecular identifiers for immune sequencing clone quantification. From the PCR reads, TCRdb called clonotypes with MiXCR, one entry per CDR3 protein. The profile shows some 320,000 distinct CDR3 sequences, 20% to 25% of them singletons. Sequencing was done on a sample of naive CD8+ T cells from blood, with Jurkat cell RNA spiked in. Subset here: FACS-sorted CD8+CD4-CCR7+CD45RA+ naive T cells. The source is a human donor in good health. Some libraries in this study had Jurkat cell RNA spiked in.

This clonotype was recorded many times. This chain links TRBV6-6 with TRBJ1-4; no firm D call. Germline V gene lookup returns CDR1 MNHNY and CDR2 SVGAGI (reference sequence). V was clipped by 9 bases and J by 7 bases, with 15 bases between them. This CDR3 has 13 amino acids. As DNA, the CDR3 is TGTGCCAGTGCCGGCTCTTTTGGTGAAAAACTGTTTTTT. Translated, it gives CASAGSFGEKLFF.

This clonotype was seen repeatedly, ten times or more. The genes are TRBV5-6 and TRBJ2-7, with TRBD1 matching 9 bases. The J segment lost 6 bases and the V segment lost 0 bases, leaving 7 bases of the junction unmatched. This CDR3 contains 15 residues. Germline CDR1 SGHDT, CDR2 YYEEEE. Here the CDR3 reads CASSLVRETGGEQYF. Here the CDR3 DNA reads TGTGCCAGCAGCTTGGTTCGCGAGACAGGGGGCGAGCAGTACTTC.

This clonotype was seen a handful of times. The V call is TRBV4-1, the J call TRBJ2-2; TRBD1 is a possible D gene (5 bases). This CDR3 spans 15 amino acids. Between the trimmed V and J ends, which lost 1 base and 4 bases, there was a span of 10 bases. The germline gives CDR1 MGHRA, CDR2 YSYEKL. Written as DNA, the CDR3 is TGCGCCAGCAGCCAAGCCACAGGTTTCACCGGGGAGCTGTTTTTT. It codes for CASSQATGFTGELFF.

The rearrangement joins TRBV4-1 to TRBJ2-3; unclear D gene. V was trimmed by 5 bases and J by 2 bases, leaving 14 bases between them. CDR3 length: 15 residues. The germline V gene encodes CDR1 MGHRA and CDR2 YSYEKL. The CDR3 loop is CASSSGSFDTDTQYF. The DNA of the CDR3 is TGCGCCAGCAGCTCCGGCTCCTTTGACACAGATACGCAGTATTTT.

As concerns this clonotype: The germline gene is not matched at one end of the junction; a read error may be the cause. V usage is TRBV2 and J usage is TRBJ1-4; D ambiguous. The length of the CDR3 is 15 residues. CDR1 and CDR2 (germline): SNHLY, FYNNEI. The CDR3 DNA reads as TGTGCCAGCATTGAAACTGGGGCAACTAATGAAAAACTGTTTTTT. It specifies CASIETGATNEKLFF.

This clonotype came up many times. The V gene is TRBV9, the J gene TRBJ1-5; D remains unclear. The CDR3 runs 14 residues. Trimming left V 0 bases short and J 5 bases short, with 9 bases between. Per the germline V gene, CDR1 is SGDLS and CDR2 is YYNGEE. Here the CDR3 DNA reads TGTGCCAGCAGCGTAGCTCCGTCCGATCAGCCCCAGCATTTT. This sequence encodes CASSVAPSDQPQHF.

On this clonotype itself: Compared with germline, one end of the junction differs, possibly owing to a read error. This chain joins TRBV11-2 and TRBJ2-5; D ambiguous. The germline V gene has CDR1 SGHAT and CDR2 FQNNGV. The CDR3 spans 14 residues. The CDR3 nucleotides read TGTGCCAGCAGCTCGACGGACGGAAAAGAGACCCGGTACTTC. This sequence encodes CASSSTDGKETRYF. The variable domain in full, with the rest retrieved from reference TRBV11-2 and TRBJ2-5, is EAGVAQSPRYKIIEKRQSVAFWCNPISGHATLYWYQQILGQGPKLLIQFQNNGVVDDSQLPKDRFSAERLKGVDSTLKIQPAKLEDSAVYLCASSSTDGKETRYFGPGTRLLVL.

For this clonotype: This sequence may be a read error, since a much larger clone differs from it by one base. This chain links TRBV6-2 or TRBV6-3 with TRBJ1-1, with D hard to call. This CDR3 is 12 amino acids long. V lost 0 bases to trimming and J lost 11 bases, with 10 bases between them. Germline V gene sequence: CDR1 MNHEY, CDR2 SVGEGT. CDR3 region: CASSYSAAVAFF. In DNA form, the CDR3 reads TGTGCCAGCAGTTACTCGGCAGCTGTGGCTTTCTTT.

This clonotype was seen at least ten times. The gene calls are TRBV7-6 and TRBJ2-2; D may be TRBD1 or TRBD2 (5 bases each). Trimming left V 3 bases short and J 6 bases short, with 14 bases between. The germline V gene encodes CDR1 SGHVS and CDR2 FNYEAQ. The CDR3 has 15 residues. CDR3 in DNA: TGTGCCAGCAGCTTCAAGCCAGGGACGGCCGGGGAGCTGTTTTTT. Amino acids: CASSFKPGTAGELFF.

Note on this clonotype: One base away lies a much larger clone, so this may be a sequencing read error. The chain joins TRBV7-8 to TRBJ1-6; D not resolved. Looked up from germline, CDR1 is SGHVS and CDR2 is FQNEAQ. The CDR3 totals 17 residues. The CDR3 nucleotides are TGTGCCAGCAGCATAGCCCTAGGGAGGGAGGAAAATTCACCCCTCCACTTT. It yields the protein CASSIALGREENSPLHF.

This clonotype was recorded at least ten times. This rearrangement joins TRBV4-1 to TRBJ2-7; D might be TRBD2 (5 bases). Per the germline V gene, CDR1 is MGHRA and CDR2 is YSYEKL. The CDR3 is 12 amino acids. The V end lost 1 base, the J end lost 6 bases, and 7 bases lay between the germline ends. In DNA form, the CDR3 reads TGCGCCAGCAGCCAAGTACGGGGCGAGCAGTACTTC. Protein product: CASSQVRGEQYF.

Comment on this clonotype: At one of its ends the junction is not consistent with the germline gene, which may arise from a read error. V gene TRBV30 combines with J gene TRBJ1-1; 10 positions agree with TRBD1. Germline-derived CDR1 and CDR2 are GTSNPN and SVGIG (reference sequence). This CDR3 is 16 amino acids long. The CDR3: CAWRRGQGQMNTEASF. DNA of the CDR3: TGTGCCTGGAGAAGGGGACAGGGGCAAATGAACACTGAAGCTTCCTTT.

With respect to this clonotype: Since a much larger clone is just one base distant, this may be a read error. This rearrangement joins TRBV11-2 to TRBJ1-3; 9 nucleotides match TRBD1. CDR1 is SGHAT, CDR2 FQNNGV, per germline. V was pared by 5 bases and J by 2 bases, with 16 bases of the junction left unmatched. The CDR3 consists of 19 residues. The CDR3 protein is CASSPSPGTGRDPGNTIYF. The CDR3 DNA sequence: TGTGCCAGCAGCCCCAGTCCCGGGACAGGGAGGGATCCTGGAAACACCATATATTTT.

This clonotype was counted many times. The CDR3 DNA reads TGTGCCAGCAGTTCCTCTAGCGGGAGTTCCTACAATGAGCAGTTCTTC. This gives the protein CASSSSSGSSYNEQFF. The chain is built from TRBV28 and TRBJ2-1; 10 bases fit TRBD2. V trimming: 4 bases; J trimming: 1 base; junction bases outside the gene matches: 4. This CDR3 is 16 amino acids long. Germline loops: CDR1 MDHEN, CDR2 SYDVKM.

This clonotype was recorded only once. The junction departs from the called germline gene at one end, perhaps through a read error. V and J are TRBV7-9 and TRBJ2-1; 11 positions match TRBD2. From germline, CDR1 is SEHNR and CDR2 FQNEAQ (reference sequence). The CDR3 extends over 15 amino acids. In DNA form, the CDR3 reads TGTGCCAGCAGCAGTAGCGGGAGGGCCTACAATGGGCAGTTCTTC. Its translation: CASSSSGRAYNGQFF.

This clonotype was detected only a few times. One end of the junction does not line up with germline, which may come from a read error. This chain uses TRBV14 with TRBJ1-2; D remains ambiguous. The CDR3 totals 13 residues. CDR1 SGHDN and CDR2 FVKESK come from the germline V gene. The CDR3 DNA reads TGTACCAGCAGCCCCGGACTCGTCTATGGCTACACCTTC. Translated, it gives CTSSPGLVYGYTF.

The chain combines TRBV20-1 with TRBJ2-2; no firm D call. V shed 0 bases and J shed 3 bases, with 8 bases lying between them. CDR3 length: 14 amino acids. Germline assignment: CDR1 DFQATT and CDR2 SNEGSKA (reference sequence). CDR3: CSARDFTHTGELFF. In nucleotides, the CDR3 is TGCAGTGCTAGAGATTTCACTCACACCGGGGAGCTGTTTTTT.

This clonotype has more than one count but fewer than ten. The CDR3 is CASSFGQSTEAFF. The DNA of the CDR3 is TGTGCCAGCAGTTTTGGACAGAGCACTGAAGCTTTCTTT. The rearrangement joins TRBV28 to TRBJ1-1, with D maybe TRBD1 (6 bases). This CDR3 region has 13 residues. Germline-derived CDR1 and CDR2 are MDHEN and SYDVKM. Between the trimmed V and J ends, which lost 3 bases and 4 bases, there was a span of 9 bases. Full variable domain (remainder filled in from reference TRBV28 and TRBJ1-1): DVKVTQSSRYLVKRTGEKVFLECVQDMDHENMFWYRQDPGLGLRLIYFSYDVKMKEKGDIPEGYSVSREKKERFSLILESASTNQTSMYLCASSFGQSTEAFFGQGTRLTVV.

This rearrangement joins TRBV4-3 to TRBJ2-7; TRBD2 is a possible D gene (6 bases). The CDR3 contains 14 residues. Germline CDR1 reads LGHNA; CDR2 reads YSLEER. V lost 4 bases, J lost 3 bases, and 13 bases lay in between. CDR3 sequence reads: CASSPQLAGYEQYF. The CDR3 nucleotides read TGCGCCAGCAGCCCCCAACTAGCAGGCTACGAGCAGTACTTC.

The table lists this clonotype with a few counts. The genes are TRBV19 and TRBJ2-3, with 7 bases aligning to TRBD1. The CDR3 is 15 residues long. CDR1 is LNHDA and CDR2 is SQIVND in the germline V gene (reference sequence). V lost 7 bases to trimming and J lost 2 bases; unmatched junction nucleotides: 9. As DNA, the CDR3 is TGTGCCAGTACCGAGGACAGGACCCTCACAGATACGCAGTATTTT. Its translation is CASTEDRTLTDTQYF.

The chain recombines TRBV20-1 with TRBJ2-7; D is possibly TRBD2 (6 bases). V dropped 1 base and J dropped 6 bases, with 25 bases sitting between them. The germline V gene encodes CDR1 DFQATT and CDR2 SNEGSKA (reference sequence). The CDR3 has 17 amino acids. This CDR3 reads CSARVDGGLSGPLEQYF. The CDR3 nucleotides read TGCAGTGCTAGAGTGGACGGCGGACTAAGCGGGCCCCTCGAGCAGTACTTC.

In its sample, this clonotype was seen many times. V gene TRBV7-9 combines with J gene TRBJ2-7; D may match TRBD1 or TRBD2 (6 bases each). From germline, CDR1 is SEHNR and CDR2 FQNEAQ (reference sequence). This CDR3 comprises 19 residues. The V gene lost 1 base and the J gene lost 1 base, with 23 bases spanning the gap. CDR3 DNA: TGTGCCAGCAGCTTAGTTGTCAAAGCCTCGACAGGAGGGTCCTACGAGCAGTACTTC. This gives the protein CASSLVVKASTGGSYEQYF.

This clonotype turned up a few times. The chain uses TRBV27 and TRBJ1-2; 9 bases are a match to TRBD1. V shed 5 bases, J shed 4 bases, and the junction held 5 bases outside the gene matches. Germline V gene data show CDR1 as MNHEY and CDR2 as SMNVEV (reference sequence). The CDR3 spans 14 residues. CDR3 protein: CASSTDRGAYGYTF. The CDR3 nucleotides read TGTGCCAGCAGTACAGACAGGGGGGCCTATGGCTACACCTTC.

This clonotype was picked up many times. The chain combines TRBV9 with TRBJ2-7; D remains ambiguous. Trimming left V 0 bases short and J 0 bases short, with 7 bases between. This CDR3 is built from 14 residues. Germline V gene lookup returns CDR1 SGDLS and CDR2 YYNGEE. CDR3 DNA: TGTGCCAGCAGCGTAGTTGGCACCTCCTACGAGCAGTACTTC. Amino acids: CASSVVGTSYEQYF.